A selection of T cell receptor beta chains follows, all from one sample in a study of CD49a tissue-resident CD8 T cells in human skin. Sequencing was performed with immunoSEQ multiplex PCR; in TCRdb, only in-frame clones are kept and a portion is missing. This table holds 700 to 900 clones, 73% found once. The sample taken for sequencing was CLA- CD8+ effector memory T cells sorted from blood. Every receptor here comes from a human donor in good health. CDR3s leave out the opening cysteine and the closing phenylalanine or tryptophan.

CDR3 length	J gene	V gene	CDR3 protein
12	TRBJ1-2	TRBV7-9	ASSLLDTKHGYT
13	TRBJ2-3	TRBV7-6	ASSLNPGNTDTQY
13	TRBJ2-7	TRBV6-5	ASSPTGHSTYEQY
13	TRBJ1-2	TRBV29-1	SVDLGQPANYGYT
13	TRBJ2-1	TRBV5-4	ASSLFYTGTNEQF
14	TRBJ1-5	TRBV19	ASRALQGAVNQPQH
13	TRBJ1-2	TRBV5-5	ASSLRTGEDYGYT
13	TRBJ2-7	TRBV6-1	ASSEFANRVDEQY
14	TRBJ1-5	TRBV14	ASSQGQGKGAQPQH
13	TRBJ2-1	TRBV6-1	ASSERRGVYNEQF
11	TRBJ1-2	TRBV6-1	ASSEGQGYGYT
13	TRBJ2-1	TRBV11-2	ASSASGTGPFGQF
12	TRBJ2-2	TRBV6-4	ASSVTDNTGELF
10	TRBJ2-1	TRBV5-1	ASSLTRNEQF
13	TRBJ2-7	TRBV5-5	ASSQWQGARYEQY
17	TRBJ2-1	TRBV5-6	ASSLLGPTGGGGYNEQF
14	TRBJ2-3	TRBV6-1	ASSEAPGQGPDTQY
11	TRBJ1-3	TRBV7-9	ASSLPGDNTIY
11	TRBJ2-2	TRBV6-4	ASGTGLAGELF
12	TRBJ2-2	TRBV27	ASSLGASTGELF
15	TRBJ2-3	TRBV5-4	ASSNPGLAGSTDTQY
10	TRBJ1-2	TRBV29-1	SVPTENYGYT